The sequence of this T cell receptor (beta chain) was determined in a study of shared clonotypes between healthy human individuals. The protocol was immunoSEQ multiplex PCR, while the TCRdb copy is restricted to in-frame clones and leaves out a portion. The table records around 700,000 clones, 74% of them present only once. This CDR3 has 14 amino acids. V gave up 4 bases and J gave up 4 bases; unmatched junction bases: 8. Germline V gives CDR1 SGHNT, CDR2 YYREEE (reference sequence). All donors were Caucasian adults living in Nashville, Tennessee. A CD45RA+ naive subset and a CD45RA-negative memory subset were split from CD4+ cells.

The V and J genes are TRBV5-4 and TRBJ2-7, with 7 positions matching TRBD1. Sequencing was performed on memory CD4+ T cells sorted from blood. Subset specified: CD45RA-negative fraction. The source of this sequence is a woman aged 25 to 39 in good health. The DNA for the CDR3 is TGTGCCAGCAGCAGGGACAGTGGCAGGTACGAGCAGTACTTC. It encodes CASSRDSGRYEQYF.